Only one count was recorded for the clone carrying this T cell receptor beta chain. Original analysis: It was from reference gene primer amplification that nucleated cell counts were estimated. TCRdb's table, derived via immunoSEQ multiplex PCR, lists solely in-frame clones and lacks some. For V, J and clone size, that table is used; D and trimming come from the DNA. Of approximately 140,000 clones listed, around 82% are singletons. The data were taken from a study of blood T cell repertoires in COVID-19. At the level of the study: Symptom resolution, clearance, or two negative PCRs marked donors in Cohort 3 as recovered.

Enrolled through a virtual design, the participants were between 18 and 89 years of age and came from 24 US areas. Cohorts were determined from participant-reported clinical history. Per germline, CDR1 SQVTM and CDR2 ANQGSEA. The CDR3 length is 15 residues. V gave up 1 base and J gave up 4 bases; unmatched junction bases: 6. This receptor was identified in a man aged 50 to 59 in a cohort exposed to, infected with or recovered from COVID-19 (not recorded which). Sequenced sample: PBMCs or T cells enriched from blood (not recorded which). The rearrangement uses TRBV29-1 and TRBJ2-3; 9 bases match TRBD2. CDR3 region: CSVEVGGGAADTQYF. The DNA of the CDR3 is TGCAGCGTTGAAGTGGGCGGGGGGGCGGCAGATACGCAGTATTTT.